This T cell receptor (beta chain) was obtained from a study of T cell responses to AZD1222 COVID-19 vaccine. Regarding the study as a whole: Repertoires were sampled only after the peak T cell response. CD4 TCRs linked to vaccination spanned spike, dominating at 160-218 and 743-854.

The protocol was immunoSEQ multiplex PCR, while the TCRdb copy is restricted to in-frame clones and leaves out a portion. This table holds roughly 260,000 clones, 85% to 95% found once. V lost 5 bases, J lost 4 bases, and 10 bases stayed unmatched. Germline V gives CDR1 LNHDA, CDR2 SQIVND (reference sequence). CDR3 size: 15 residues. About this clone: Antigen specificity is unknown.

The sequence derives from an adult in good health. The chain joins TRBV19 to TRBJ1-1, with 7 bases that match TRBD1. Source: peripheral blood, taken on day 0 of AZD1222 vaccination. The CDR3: CASSPRQGKITEAFF. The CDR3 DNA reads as TGTGCCAGTAGTCCCCGACAGGGTAAGATCACTGAAGCTTTCTTT.